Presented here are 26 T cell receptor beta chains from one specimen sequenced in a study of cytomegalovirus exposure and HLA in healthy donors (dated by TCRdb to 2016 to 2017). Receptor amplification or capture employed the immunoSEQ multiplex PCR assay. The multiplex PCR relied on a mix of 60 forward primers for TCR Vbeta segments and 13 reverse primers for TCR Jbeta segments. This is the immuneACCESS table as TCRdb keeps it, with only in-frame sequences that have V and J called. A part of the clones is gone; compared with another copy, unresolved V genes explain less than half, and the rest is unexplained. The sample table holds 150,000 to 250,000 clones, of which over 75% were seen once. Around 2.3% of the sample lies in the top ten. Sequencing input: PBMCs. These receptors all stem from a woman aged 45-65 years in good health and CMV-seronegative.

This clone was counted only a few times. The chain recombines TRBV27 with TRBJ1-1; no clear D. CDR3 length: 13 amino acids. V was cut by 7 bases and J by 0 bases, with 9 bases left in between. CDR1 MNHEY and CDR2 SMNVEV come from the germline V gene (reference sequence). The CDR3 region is CASISVLNTEAFF. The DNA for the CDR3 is TGTGCCAGCATTTCGGTTCTGAACACTGAAGCTTTCTTT.

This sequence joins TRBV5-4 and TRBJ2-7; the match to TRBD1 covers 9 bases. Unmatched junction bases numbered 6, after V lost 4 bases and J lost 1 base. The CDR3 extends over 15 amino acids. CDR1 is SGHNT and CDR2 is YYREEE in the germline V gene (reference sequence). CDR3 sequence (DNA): TGTGCCAGCAGCCTACTACAGGGGGCGTCCTACGAGCAGTACTTC. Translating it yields CASSLLQGASYEQYF.

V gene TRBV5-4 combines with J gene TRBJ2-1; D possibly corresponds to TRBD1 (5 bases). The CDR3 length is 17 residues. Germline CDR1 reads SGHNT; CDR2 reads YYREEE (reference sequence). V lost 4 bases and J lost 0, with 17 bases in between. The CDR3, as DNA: TGTGCCAGCAGCCAACTTAGTGGGGCCAACTCCTACAATGAGCAGTTCTTC. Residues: CASSQLSGANSYNEQFF.

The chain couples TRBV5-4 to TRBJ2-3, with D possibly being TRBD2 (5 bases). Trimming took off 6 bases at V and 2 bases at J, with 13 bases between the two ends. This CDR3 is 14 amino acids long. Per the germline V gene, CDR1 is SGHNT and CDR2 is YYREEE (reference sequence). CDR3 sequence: CASTDGIHTDTQYF. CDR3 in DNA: TGTGCCAGCACGGACGGGATCCACACAGATACGCAGTATTTT.

CDR3 amino acids: CASSLGRGNYGYTF. CDR3 coding DNA: TGTGCCAGCAGTTTAGGCAGGGGGAACTATGGCTACACCTTC. The chain links TRBV28 to TRBJ1-2; 7 nucleotides agree with TRBD1. V shed 2 bases and J 2 bases; nucleotides not matched to a gene: 2. This CDR3 has 14 amino acids. CDR1 and CDR2 (germline): MDHEN, SYDVKM.

CDR3 residues: CASSLGLRDRATLGYGYTF. DNA of the CDR3: TGCGCCAGCAGCTTGGGGCTTCGGGACAGGGCGACTCTGGGCTATGGCTACACCTTC. The chain carries TRBV5-1 and TRBJ1-2; TRBD1 aligns across 9 bases. J was trimmed by 4 bases and V by 0 bases; bases with no gene match: 16. CDR3 length: 19 amino acids. Germline CDR1 and CDR2: SGHRS and YFSETQ.

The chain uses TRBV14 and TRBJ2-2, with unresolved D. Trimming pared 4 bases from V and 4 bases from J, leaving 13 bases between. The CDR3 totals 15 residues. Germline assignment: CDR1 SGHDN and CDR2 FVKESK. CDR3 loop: CASSPLSRFTGELFF. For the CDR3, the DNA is TGTGCCAGCAGCCCGTTAAGCCGGTTCACCGGGGAGCTGTTTTTT.

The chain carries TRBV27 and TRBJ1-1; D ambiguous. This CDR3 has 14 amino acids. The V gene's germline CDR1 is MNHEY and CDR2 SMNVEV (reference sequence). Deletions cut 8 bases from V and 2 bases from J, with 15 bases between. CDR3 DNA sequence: TGTGCCAGCCGAGGACTTACTATTAACACTGAAGCTTTCTTT. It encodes CASRGLTINTEAFF.

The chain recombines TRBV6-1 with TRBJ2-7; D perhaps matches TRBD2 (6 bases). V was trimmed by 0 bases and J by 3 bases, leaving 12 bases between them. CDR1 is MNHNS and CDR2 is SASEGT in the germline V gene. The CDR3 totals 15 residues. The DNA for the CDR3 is TGTGCCAGCAGTGAAGCGGCCACTAGCCTCTACGAGCAGTACTTC. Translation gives CASSEAATSLYEQYF.

CDR3 protein: CASSLWAGGDEQFF. DNA for the CDR3: TGTGCCAGCAGTTTATGGGCGGGAGGGGATGAGCAGTTCTTC. The chain carries TRBV27 and TRBJ2-1; 9 nucleotides line up with TRBD2. The length of the CDR3 is 14 residues. CDR1 MNHEY and CDR2 SMNVEV come from the germline V gene (reference sequence). V shed 1 base, J shed 8 bases, and the junction held 3 bases outside the gene matches.

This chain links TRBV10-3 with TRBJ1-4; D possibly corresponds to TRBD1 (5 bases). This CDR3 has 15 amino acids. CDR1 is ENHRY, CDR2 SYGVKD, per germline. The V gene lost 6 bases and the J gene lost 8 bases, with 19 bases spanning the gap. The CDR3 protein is CAISDHRTGTEKLFF. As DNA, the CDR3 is TGTGCCATCAGCGACCACAGGACGGGTACAGAAAAACTGTTTTTT.

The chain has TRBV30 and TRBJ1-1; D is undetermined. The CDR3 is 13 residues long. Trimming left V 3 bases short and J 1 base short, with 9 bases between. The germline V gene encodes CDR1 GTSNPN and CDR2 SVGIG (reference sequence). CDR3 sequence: CAWRVTENTEAFF. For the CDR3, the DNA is TGTGCCTGGAGAGTAACAGAGAACACTGAAGCTTTCTTT.

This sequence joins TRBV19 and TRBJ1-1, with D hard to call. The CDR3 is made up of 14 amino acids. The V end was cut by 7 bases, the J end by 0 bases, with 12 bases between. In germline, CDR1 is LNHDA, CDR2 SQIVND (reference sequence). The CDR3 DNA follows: TGTGCCAGTACTCGGGGATACATGAACACTGAAGCTTTCTTT. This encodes CASTRGYMNTEAFF. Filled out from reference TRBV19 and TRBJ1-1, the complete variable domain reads DGGITQSPKYLFRKEGQNVTLSCEQNLNHDAMYWYRQDPGQGLRLIYYSQIVNDFQKGDIAEGYSVSREKKESFPLTVTSAQKNPTAFYLCASTRGYMNTEAFFGQGTRLTVV.

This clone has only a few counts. The CDR3 sequence is CASSYWGDPTKYEQYF. CDR3 sequence (DNA): TGTGCCAGCAGTTACTGGGGGGACCCCACGAAGTACGAGCAGTACTTC. The chain carries TRBV6-5 and TRBJ2-7; D is perhaps TRBD2 (6 bases). There are 16 residues in the CDR3. Germline CDR1 reads MNHEY; CDR2 reads SVGAGI. The V end was cut by 1 base, the J end by 4 bases, with 17 bases between.

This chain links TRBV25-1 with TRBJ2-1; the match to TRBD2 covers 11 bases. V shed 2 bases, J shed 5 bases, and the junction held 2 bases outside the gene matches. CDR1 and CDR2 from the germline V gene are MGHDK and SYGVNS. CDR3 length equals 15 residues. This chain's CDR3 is CASSEKTSGNNEQFF. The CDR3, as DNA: TGTGCCAGCAGTGAAAAGACTAGCGGGAACAATGAGCAGTTCTTC. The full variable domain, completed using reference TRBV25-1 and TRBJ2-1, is EADIYQTPRYLVIGTGKKITLECSQTMGHDKMYWYQQDPGMELHLIHYSYGVNSTEKGDLSSESTVSRIRTEHFPLTLESARPSHTSQYLCASSEKTSGNNEQFFGPGTRLTVL.

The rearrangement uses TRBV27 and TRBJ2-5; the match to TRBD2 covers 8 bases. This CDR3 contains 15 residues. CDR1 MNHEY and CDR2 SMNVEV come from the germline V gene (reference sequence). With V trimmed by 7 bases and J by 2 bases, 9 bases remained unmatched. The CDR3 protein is CASKVSGKGQETQYF. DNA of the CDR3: TGTGCCAGCAAAGTTAGCGGGAAAGGTCAAGAGACCCAGTACTTC.

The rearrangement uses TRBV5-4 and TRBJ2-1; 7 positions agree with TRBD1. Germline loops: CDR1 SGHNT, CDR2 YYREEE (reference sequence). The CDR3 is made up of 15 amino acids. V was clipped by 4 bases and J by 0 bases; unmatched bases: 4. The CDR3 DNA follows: TGTGCCAGCAGCGGCACAGGGGACTCCTACAATGAGCAGTTCTTC. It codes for CASSGTGDSYNEQFF.

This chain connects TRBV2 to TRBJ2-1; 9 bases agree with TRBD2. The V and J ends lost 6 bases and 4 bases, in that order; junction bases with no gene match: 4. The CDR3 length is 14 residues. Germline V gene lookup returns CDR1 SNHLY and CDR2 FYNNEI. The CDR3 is CASRETSGYNEQFF. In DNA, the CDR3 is TGTGCCAGCAGGGAGACTAGCGGTTACAATGAGCAGTTCTTC.

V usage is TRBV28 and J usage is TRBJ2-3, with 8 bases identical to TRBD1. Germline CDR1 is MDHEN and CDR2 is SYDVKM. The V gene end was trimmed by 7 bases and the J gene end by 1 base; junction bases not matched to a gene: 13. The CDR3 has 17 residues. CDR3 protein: CASKGLGRTGRTDTQYF. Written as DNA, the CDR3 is TGTGCCAGCAAGGGGCTAGGGAGGACAGGGCGCACAGATACGCAGTATTTT.

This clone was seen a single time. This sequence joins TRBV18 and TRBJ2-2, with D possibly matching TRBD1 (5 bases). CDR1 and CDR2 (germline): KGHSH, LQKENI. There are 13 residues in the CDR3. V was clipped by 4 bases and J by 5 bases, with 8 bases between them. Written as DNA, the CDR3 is TGTGCCAGCTCACGTGACAGTACCGGGGAGCTGTTTTTT. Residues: CASSRDSTGELFF.

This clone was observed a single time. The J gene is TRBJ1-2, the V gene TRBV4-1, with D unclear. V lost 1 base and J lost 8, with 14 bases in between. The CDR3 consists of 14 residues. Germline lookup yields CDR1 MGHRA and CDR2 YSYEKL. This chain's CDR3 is CASSQANPTGGYTF. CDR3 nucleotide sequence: TGCGCCAGCAGCCAAGCAAATCCGACCGGGGGCTACACCTTC.

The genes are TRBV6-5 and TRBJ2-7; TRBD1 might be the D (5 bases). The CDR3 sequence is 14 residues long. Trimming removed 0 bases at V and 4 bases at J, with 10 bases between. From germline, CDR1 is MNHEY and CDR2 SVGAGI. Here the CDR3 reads CASSYSDSAYEQYF. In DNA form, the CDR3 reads TGTGCCAGCAGTTACTCAGACAGCGCGTACGAGCAGTACTTC.

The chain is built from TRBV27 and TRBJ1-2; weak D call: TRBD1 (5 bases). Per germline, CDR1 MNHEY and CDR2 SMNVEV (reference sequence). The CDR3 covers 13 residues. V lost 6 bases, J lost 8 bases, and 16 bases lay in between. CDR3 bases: TGTGCCAGCAGGGCCACAGGTAGTCAAGGCTACACCTTC. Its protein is CASRATGSQGYTF.

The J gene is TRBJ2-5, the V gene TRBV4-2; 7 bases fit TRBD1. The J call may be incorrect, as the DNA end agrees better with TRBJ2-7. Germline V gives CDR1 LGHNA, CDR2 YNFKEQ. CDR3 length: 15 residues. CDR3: CASSQAMQGVYEQYF. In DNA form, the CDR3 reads TGTGCCAGCAGCCAAGCCATGCAGGGGGTCTACGAGCAGTACTTC.

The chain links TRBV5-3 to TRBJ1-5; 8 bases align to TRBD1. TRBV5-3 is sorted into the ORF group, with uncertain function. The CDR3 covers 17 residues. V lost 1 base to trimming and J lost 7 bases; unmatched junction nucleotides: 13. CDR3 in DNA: TGTGCCAGAAGCTTGAAATGGACAGGGAGGATAAGCCAGCCCCAGCATTTT. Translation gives CARSLKWTGRISQPQHF.

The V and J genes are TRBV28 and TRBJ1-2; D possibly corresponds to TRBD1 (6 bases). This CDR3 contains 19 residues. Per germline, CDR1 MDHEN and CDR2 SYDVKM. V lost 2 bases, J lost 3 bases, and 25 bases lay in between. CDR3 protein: CASSLQVVRDNLHYYGYTF. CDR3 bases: TGTGCCAGCAGTTTACAGGTAGTTAGGGACAACCTTCACTACTATGGCTACACCTTC.